There are a few counts of the clone carrying this T cell receptor (beta chain). Its antigen is as yet unknown. This sample is part of a study of response to subunit inactivated influenza vaccine. The J segment lost 7 bases and the V segment lost 7 bases, leaving 7 bases of the junction unmatched. Germline V lookup: CDR1 SEHNR, CDR2 FQNEAQ (reference sequence). This CDR3 is built from 15 residues. MiXCR, applied by TCRdb to the RT-PCR reads, yields one record per CDR3 protein. Among around 530,000 distinct CDR3 sequences, roughly 10% were seen once, and the ten largest hold roughly 10%. Study findings and constraints: Authors suggested each seasonal influenza vaccination recruits few new T cells.

The source was PBMCs from blood, collected on the day of vaccination. The J gene is TRBJ2-2, the V gene TRBV7-9; 12 bases map to TRBD1. This receptor was obtained from a man aged 45-65 years who received an inactivated influenza vaccine. As DNA, the CDR3 is TGTGCCAGCACAAGGGACAGGGGGCTCGGCGGGGAGCTGTTTTTT. Translation: CASTRDRGLGGELFF. Full variable domain (missing parts from reference TRBV7-9 and TRBJ2-2): DTGVSQNPRHKITKRGQNVTFRCDPISEHNRLYWYRQTLGQGPEFLTYFQNEAQLEKSRLLSDRFSAERPKGSFSTLEIQRTEQGDSAMYLCASTRDRGLGGELFFGEGSRLTVL.